These 9 T cell receptor beta chains share one sample of origin, sequenced in a study of OX40 agonist ivuxolimab in advanced cancers. Profiling relied on immunoSEQ multiplex PCR, and the TCRdb table lists in-frame clones only, not all of them. The data contain about 26,000 clones, about nine tenths of them seen just once; the ten biggest clones take up less than 25%. The source material was CD4+ or CD8+ T cells sorted from blood, sampled in a trial of the OX40 agonist ivuxolimab. These receptors all stem from an adult with an advanced solid tumor such as melanoma, head and neck, liver or kidney cancer.

The genes are TRBV6-5 and TRBJ2-3; D uncertain. V gave up 4 bases and J gave up 2 bases, with 10 bases separating them. The germline gives CDR1 MNHEY, CDR2 SVGAGI. This CDR3 comprises 14 residues. This CDR3 is CASSSDGNTDTQYF. The CDR3 nucleotides read TGTGCCAGCAGTTCGGACGGTAACACAGATACGCAGTATTTT.

This chain joins TRBV5-4 and TRBJ2-3, with D maybe TRBD2 (7 bases). This CDR3 contains 16 residues. Trimming took off 6 bases at V and 4 bases at J, with 21 bases between the two ends. In germline, CDR1 is SGHNT, CDR2 YYREEE (reference sequence). The CDR3, as DNA: TGTGCCAGCACCATTCCGGGGGCGGGAGTGGCAGATACGCAGTATTTT. It encodes CASTIPGAGVADTQYF. Together with reference TRBV5-4 and TRBJ2-3, the CDR3 gives the full variable domain: ETGVTQSPTHLIKTRGQQVTLRCSSQSGHNTVSWYQQALGQGPQFIFQYYREEENGRGNFPPRFSGLQFPNYSSELNVNALELDDSALYLCASTIPGAGVADTQYFGPGTRLTVL.

CDR3 nucleotides: TGTGCCAGCAGTTTTTTGGCTACCTCCTACAATGAGCAGTTCTTC. Translating gives CASSFLATSYNEQFF. The V gene is TRBV28, the J gene TRBJ2-1; no clear D. The CDR3 is 15 amino acids. V was trimmed by 3 bases and J by 0 bases, leaving 9 bases between them. CDR1 and CDR2 from the germline V gene are MDHEN and SYDVKM.

The chain's CDR3 is CSGGTDTQYF. The CDR3 DNA sequence: TGCAGTGGAGGGACAGATACGCAGTATTTT. The chain combines TRBV20-1 with TRBJ2-3, with a weak D call TRBD2 (5 bases). Trimming left V 7 bases short and J 3 bases short, with 5 bases between. Germline V lookup: CDR1 DFQATT, CDR2 SNEGSKA (reference sequence). This CDR3 spans 10 amino acids.

This clone was picked up a small number of times. The genes are TRBV7-9 and TRBJ1-5; D not certain. V lost 5 bases and J lost 5, with 13 bases in between. The CDR3 totals 14 residues. Germline assignment: CDR1 SEHNR and CDR2 FQNEAQ (reference sequence). CDR3 sequence: CASSMGFGDQPQHF. The CDR3 DNA is TGTGCCAGCAGCATGGGCTTCGGGGATCAGCCCCAGCATTTT.

As concerns this clone: The same CDR3 arises from other DNA sequences in this sample as well. The chain employs TRBV4-3 and TRBJ1-2; D not certain. Deletions cut 0 bases from V and 0 bases from J, with 5 bases between. The CDR3 runs 14 residues. Germline CDR1 is LGHNA and CDR2 is YSLEER. The CDR3: CASSQDSTNYGYTF. In DNA, the CDR3 is TGCGCCAGCAGCCAAGACAGCACTAACTATGGCTACACCTTC.

The genes are TRBV5-1 and TRBJ2-2; 11 bases fit TRBD2. V was clipped by 0 bases and J by 5 bases; unmatched bases: 6. This CDR3 is built from 17 residues. Germline CDR1 SGHRS, CDR2 YFSETQ. The CDR3 is CASSLDWTSGSTGELFF. The CDR3 DNA sequence: TGCGCCAGCAGCTTGGATTGGACTAGCGGGTCGACCGGGGAGCTGTTTTTT. Full variable domain (missing parts from reference TRBV5-1 and TRBJ2-2): KAGVTQTPRYLIKTRGQQVTLSCSPISGHRSVSWYQQTPGQGLQFLFEYFSETQRNKGNFPGRFSGRQFSNSRSEMNVSTLELGDSALYLCASSLDWTSGSTGELFFGEGSRLTVL.

The rearrangement links TRBV30 to TRBJ1-2, with a tentative D call TRBD1 (5 bases). From germline, CDR1 is GTSNPN and CDR2 SVGIG (reference sequence). The CDR3 consists of 12 residues. Trimming stripped 5 bases from V and 4 bases from J, with 11 bases between. The CDR3 spells CAWSGLSYGYTF. CDR3 DNA: TGTGCCTGGTCGGGACTGAGCTATGGCTACACCTTC. The entire variable domain, with the rest obtained from reference TRBV30 and TRBJ1-2, is as follows: SQTIHQWPATLVQPVGSPLSLECTVEGTSNPNLYWYRQAAGRGLQLLFYSVGIGQISSEVPQNLSASRPQDRQFILSSKKLLLSDSGFYLCAWSGLSYGYTFGSGTRLTVV.

This chain joins TRBV29-1 and TRBJ1-2; 7 nucleotides align to TRBD1. Germline loops: CDR1 SQVTM, CDR2 ANQGSEA. This CDR3 comprises 13 residues. V lost 0 bases, J lost 6 bases, and 4 bases stayed unmatched. CDR3 amino acids: CSVEDQGGDGYTF. Here the CDR3 DNA reads TGCAGCGTTGAAGATCAGGGGGGCGATGGCTACACCTTC.